These 14 T cell receptor beta chains were all obtained from the same sample, sequenced in a study of Ad26.COV2.S vaccination and SARS-CoV-2 variants. The treatment denotes: roughly 19 received Ad26.COV2.S at low or high dose, single or two shots; 5 received placebo; per-sample allocation not given. Specimens were obtained on day 63 following the first vaccine or placebo injection. This table comes from immunoSEQ multiplex PCR, and its TCRdb copy is limited to in-frame clones, with some not included. The sample holds hundreds of thousands of clones, about 90% seen once. The starting material was peripheral blood, obtained in a trial of Ad26.COV2.S vaccine versus placebo. The receptors here all came from a person between 18 and 59 years old who received the Ad26.COV2.S COVID-19 vaccine or a placebo.

This sequence joins TRBV24-1 and TRBJ2-3; tentatively, D is TRBD1 (5 bases). Germline V lookup: CDR1 KGHDR, CDR2 SFDVKD. Trimming removed 1 base at V and 3 bases at J, with 13 bases between. The CDR3 runs 16 residues. This chain's CDR3 is CATSDFVAGRTDTQYF. CDR3 DNA sequence: TGTGCCACCAGTGATTTCGTTGCAGGGCGGACAGATACGCAGTATTTT.

The chain employs TRBV6-5 and TRBJ2-5; D may correspond to TRBD1 or TRBD2 (5 bases each). V dropped 7 bases and J dropped 4 bases, with 16 bases sitting between them. From germline, CDR1 is MNHEY and CDR2 SVGAGI. The CDR3 sequence is 14 residues long. This CDR3 is CASTPGPGGETQYF. In DNA, the CDR3 is TGTGCCAGCACCCCGGGACCTGGAGGAGAGACCCAGTACTTC.

The chain's CDR3 is CASGEVRRETQYF. In DNA form, the CDR3 reads TGTGCCAGCGGGGAGGTCAGGAGAGAGACCCAGTACTTC. The chain employs TRBV12-3 or TRBV12-4 and TRBJ2-5; a possible D gene is TRBD2 (6 bases). The V and J ends lost 8 bases and 4 bases respectively, with 14 bases between them. The CDR3 covers 13 residues.

The V and J genes are TRBV27 and TRBJ2-7, with TRBD2 matching over 10 bases. The CDR3 extends over 14 amino acids. CDR1 is MNHEY, CDR2 SMNVEV, per germline (reference sequence). J was trimmed by 2 bases and V by 4 bases; bases with no gene match: 2. The CDR3, as DNA: TGTGCCAGCAGTTCAGGACTAGCGGCCTACGAGCAGTACTTC. Its protein is CASSSGLAAYEQYF.

A word on this clone: This CDR3 is also generated by other DNA sequences in the sample. V usage is TRBV30 and J usage is TRBJ2-2; maybe TRBD1 (5 bases). The CDR3 extends over 14 amino acids. The V and J ends lost 0 bases and 4 bases respectively, with 9 bases between them. Looked up from germline, CDR1 is GTSNPN and CDR2 is SVGIG (reference sequence). The CDR3 protein is CAWSVLGVTGELFF. The CDR3 DNA reads TGTGCCTGGAGTGTCCTAGGGGTCACCGGGGAGCTGTTTTTT.

V usage is TRBV19 and J usage is TRBJ1-2, with unresolved D. With 0 bases removed from V and 4 bases from J, the gap between germline ends came to 12 bases. This CDR3 comprises 15 residues. The germline V gene encodes CDR1 LNHDA and CDR2 SQIVND (reference sequence). The CDR3 is CASSIEPGVIYGYTF. DNA for the CDR3: TGTGCCAGTAGTATAGAGCCGGGCGTCATCTATGGCTACACCTTC. The whole variable domain, remainder taken from reference TRBV19 and TRBJ1-2, is DGGITQSPKYLFRKEGQNVTLSCEQNLNHDAMYWYRQDPGQGLRLIYYSQIVNDFQKGDIAEGYSVSREKKESFPLTVTSAQKNPTAFYLCASSIEPGVIYGYTFGSGTRLTVV.

The genes are TRBV11-3 and TRBJ2-2; TRBD1 agrees at 11 bases. This CDR3 spans 15 amino acids. CDR1 SGHNT and CDR2 YENEEA come from the germline V gene. V was clipped by 5 bases and J by 3 bases; unmatched bases: 2. This chain's CDR3 is CASSTGQGDTGELFF. DNA of the CDR3: TGTGCCAGCAGCACGGGACAGGGGGACACCGGGGAGCTGTTTTTT.

The rearrangement joins TRBV10-3 to TRBJ2-2; D is uncertain. There are 14 residues in the CDR3. Trimming left V 0 bases short and J 2 bases short, with 4 bases between. Germline V gene lookup returns CDR1 ENHRY and CDR2 SYGVKD. The chain's CDR3 is CAISESVNTGELFF. The CDR3, as DNA: TGTGCCATCAGTGAGTCCGTCAACACCGGGGAGCTGTTTTTT.

The count of this clone is one. The chain joins TRBV18 to TRBJ2-1; unclear D gene. The germline CDR1 and CDR2 sequences are KGHSH and LQKENI. The CDR3 contains 14 residues. V was trimmed by 3 bases and J by 5 bases, leaving 11 bases between them. CDR3 loop: CASSPGQADNEQFF. In nucleotides, the CDR3 is TGTGCCAGCTCACCTGGGCAGGCAGACAATGAGCAGTTCTTC.

V gene TRBV2 combines with J gene TRBJ1-2; tentative D call: TRBD1 (5 bases). Germline CDR1 reads SNHLY; CDR2 reads FYNNEI. V was clipped by 6 bases and J by 8 bases, with 16 bases between them. This CDR3 is built from 13 residues. In nucleotides, the CDR3 is TGTGCCAGCAGGGAGACAGAGCGTCGAGGCTACACCTTC. Protein sequence: CASRETERRGYTF.

The genes are TRBV13 and TRBJ2-5; D may be TRBD2 (7 bases). The V gene lost 4 bases and the J gene lost 6 bases, with 27 bases spanning the gap. The CDR3 spans 18 residues. The germline V gene encodes CDR1 PRHDT and CDR2 FYEKMQ (reference sequence). CDR3 in DNA: TGTGCCAGCAGCTCCCACGGGGAGGGGGAGACAGTTTTACAGACCCAGTACTTC. Its translation is CASSSHGEGETVLQTQYF. The variable domain in full, completed from reference TRBV13 and TRBJ2-5, reads AAGVIQSPRHLIKEKRETATLKCYPIPRHDTVYWYQQGPGQDPQFLISFYEKMQSDKGSIPDRFSAQQFSDYHSELNMSSLELGDSALYFCASSSHGEGETVLQTQYFGPGTRLLVL.

V usage is TRBV9 and J usage is TRBJ2-3, with TRBD2 matching over 9 bases. This CDR3 spans 14 amino acids. Losses at the gene ends were 1 base for V and 6 bases for J; bases not matched to a gene: 3. The V gene's germline CDR1 is SGDLS and CDR2 YYNGEE. Here the CDR3 DNA reads TGTGCCAGCAGCGTAAGCGGGGGGTGGGATACGCAGTATTTT. Residues: CASSVSGGWDTQYF.

The genes are TRBV6-5 and TRBJ2-7, with 8 bases fitting TRBD1. This CDR3 contains 12 residues. The germline gives CDR1 MNHEY, CDR2 SVGAGI. V dropped 9 bases and J dropped 2; count of bases not matched to a gene: 3. The CDR3 DNA is TGTGCCAGTGAGGACAGGGCCTACGAGCAGTACTTC. Translation gives CASEDRAYEQYF.

The V gene is TRBV7-3, the J gene TRBJ2-2; perhaps TRBD2 as D (5 bases). CDR1 and CDR2 from the germline V gene are SGHTA and FQGTGA. The CDR3 spans 13 residues. Trimming stripped 5 bases from V and 3 bases from J, with 7 bases between. The CDR3 DNA follows: TGTGCCAGCAGCCCGGGATACACCGGGGAGCTGTTTTTT. It translates to CASSPGYTGELFF.